This T cell receptor (beta chain) was documented in a study of blood T cell repertoires in COVID-19. Study as a whole: Acute and convalescent COVID-19 samples came from the United States, Italy and Spain.

Original analysis: By means of reference gene primer amplification, nucleated cell counts were estimated. Clones were sequenced by immunoSEQ multiplex PCR, and TCRdb holds only the in-frame ones, with some missing. The V and J calls and clone size are taken from that table; D and trimming were inferred from the DNA. The profile covers over 130,000 clones, with roughly nine tenths appearing a single time and 3.5% to 5% taken by the ten largest. Germline trimming cut 0 bases from V and 1 base from J; bases unmatched to any gene: 3. The germline gives CDR1 SGHTS, CDR2 YDEGEE. CDR3 size: 15 residues. Sequencing was performed on peripheral blood. The clonotype was recovered from a woman aged 55 to 70 with active or convalescent COVID-19. This chain connects TRBV5-8 to TRBJ2-7, with 8 bases lining up with TRBD1. DNA of the CDR3: TGTGCCAGCAGCTTGGCAGGGGGCCTGTCCTACGAGCAGTACTTC. This gives the protein CASSLAGGLSYEQYF.